One sample yielded the 14 T cell receptor beta chains listed below, sequenced in a study of T cells in Graves' hyperthyroidism and ophthalmopathy. Amplification of TCR beta CDR3 regions used RNA as the template. With the HTBI primer set, the TCR CDR3 went through a first round of RT-PCR. TCRdb used MiXCR to reprocess the multiplex PCR reads, holding one entry per CDR3 protein. The sample holds around 520,000 distinct CDR3 sequences, approximately 25% seen once. Sequencing was carried out using blood. The source is a woman in her 30s with Graves' ophthalmopathy.

This clonotype showed up just a few times. The DNA of the CDR3 is TGCAGTGCTAGAGACAGGAGGAGGGGAAAAAACATTCAGTACTTC. As protein: CSARDRRRGKNIQYF. The chain uses TRBV20-1 and TRBJ2-4; D possibly corresponds to TRBD2 (6 bases). Trimming removed 0 bases at V and 4 bases at J, with 13 bases between. Germline V gene lookup returns CDR1 DFQATT and CDR2 SNEGSKA (reference sequence). The CDR3 is made up of 15 amino acids.

There are many counts of this clonotype. V is TRBV27 and J is TRBJ1-4; 7 bases are a match to TRBD1. V trimming: 4 bases; J trimming: 4 bases; junction bases outside the gene matches: 6. This CDR3 comprises 15 residues. Germline loops: CDR1 MNHEY, CDR2 SMNVEV (reference sequence). The CDR3 is CASSSADRLNEKLFF. In nucleotides, the CDR3 is TGTGCCAGCAGTTCAGCGGACAGGCTTAATGAAAAACTGTTTTTT.

Ten or more counts support this clonotype. The chain uses TRBV7-9 and TRBJ2-5; D is unresolved. From germline, CDR1 is SEHNR and CDR2 FQNEAQ (reference sequence). Trimming took off 5 bases at V and 7 bases at J, with 14 bases between the two ends. The CDR3 extends over 13 amino acids. The CDR3 DNA reads TGTGCCAGCAGCCCGACCCATGAGGTGACCCAGTACTTC. Protein product: CASSPTHEVTQYF.

This clonotype was found many times. The genes are TRBV5-1 and TRBJ2-7, with D uncertain. With 2 bases removed from V and 6 bases from J, the gap between germline ends came to 9 bases. The CDR3 runs 12 residues. CDR1 is SGHRS, CDR2 YFSETQ, per germline. The CDR3 region has the DNA TGCGCCAGCAGCTTAATCGAGGCCGAGCAGTACTTC. This translates into CASSLIEAEQYF.

This clonotype was counted at least ten times. The chain employs TRBV7-2 and TRBJ1-2, with 8 bases that match TRBD1. This CDR3 is 15 amino acids long. Trimming removed 3 bases from V and 7 bases from J; junction bases left unmatched: 10. Germline assignment: CDR1 SGHTA and CDR2 FQGNSA. CDR3 in DNA: TGTGCCAGCAGCTTGTTAATCTCCGACAGGGGTGGCTACACCTTC. As protein: CASSLLISDRGGYTF.

This clonotype was picked up a small number of times. This chain connects TRBV5-6 to TRBJ1-2; weak D call: TRBD1 (5 bases). CDR3 length: 15 amino acids. V lost 5 bases, J lost 7 bases, and 21 bases lay in between. The germline gives CDR1 SGHDT, CDR2 YYEEEE. The CDR3 DNA reads TGTGCCAGCAGACCTCTCCCCAGGAGCGGGACTGGCTACACCTTC. Residues: CASRPLPRSGTGYTF.

This clonotype came up many times. This rearrangement joins TRBV29-1 to TRBJ2-7; the match to TRBD1 covers 8 bases. Germline V CDR1 and CDR2: SQVTM, ANQGSEA. Losses at the gene ends were 2 bases for V and 7 bases for J; bases not matched to a gene: 4. The CDR3 is 12 amino acids. DNA for the CDR3: TGCAGCGTTGAACAACAGGGGGAAGAGCAGTACTTC. Its translation is CSVEQQGEEQYF.

The J gene is TRBJ2-3, the V gene TRBV20-1; TRBD2 matches 10 bases. The CDR3 sequence is 16 residues long. The ends lost 0 bases at V and 2 bases at J; junction bases unmatched: 5. The germline V gene has CDR1 DFQATT and CDR2 SNEGSKA (reference sequence). The CDR3 DNA follows: TGCAGTGCTAGAGAGATAGCGGGGGGTTTCACAGATACGCAGTATTTT. This sequence encodes CSAREIAGGFTDTQYF.

This clonotype occurred many times. J is TRBJ1-1 and V is TRBV6-5; D is unresolved. Trimming took 5 bases from V and 0 from J, leaving 16 bases between them. Germline assignment: CDR1 MNHEY and CDR2 SVGAGI. This CDR3 region has 16 residues. DNA of the CDR3: TGTGCCAGCAGTCTGACCCTCGAAGCCCTGAACACTGAAGCTTTCTTT. This translates into CASSLTLEALNTEAFF.

This clonotype showed up many times. The rearrangement links TRBV2 to TRBJ2-3; D is unclear. Trimming pared 7 bases from V and 5 bases from J, leaving 13 bases between. Germline loops: CDR1 SNHLY, CDR2 FYNNEI. The CDR3 extends over 13 amino acids. This CDR3 is CASTVSFKDTQYF. CDR3 sequence (DNA): TGTGCCAGCACAGTCAGTTTTAAAGATACGCAGTATTTT.

This clonotype appeared a few times. The V and J genes are TRBV7-2 and TRBJ2-7; D is possibly TRBD1 (6 bases). Trimming removed 4 bases from V and 0 bases from J, with 10 bases in between. Germline V lookup: CDR1 SGHTA, CDR2 FQGNSA. There are 14 residues in the CDR3. The CDR3 coding sequence is TGTGCCAGCAGCTCCACAGGGACCTCCTACGAGCAGTACTTC. It codes for CASSSTGTSYEQYF.

The J gene is TRBJ1-1, the V gene TRBV28; weak D call: TRBD1 (5 bases). The CDR3 has 16 amino acids. V lost 7 bases and J 4 bases, leaving 22 bases between the germline ends. The germline gives CDR1 MDHEN, CDR2 SYDVKM. CDR3 amino acids: CASTPGGDNGFTEAFF. The CDR3 DNA reads TGTGCCAGCACCCCCGGGGGGGATAATGGTTTCACTGAAGCTTTCTTT.

In this sample, this clonotype turned up a few times. The J gene is TRBJ1-5, the V gene TRBV30; D remains unclear. The V end lost 2 bases, the J end lost 5 bases, and 10 bases lay between the germline ends. Germline CDR1 and CDR2: GTSNPN and SVGIG (reference sequence). The CDR3 loop spans 13 amino acids. The CDR3 coding sequence is TGTGCCTGGAGTACCCAGAACTATCAGCCCCAGCATTTT. Its protein product is CAWSTQNYQPQHF.

V gene TRBV12-3 or TRBV12-4 combines with J gene TRBJ2-5, with D possibly TRBD2 on 5 matching bases. V lost 5 bases and J 5 bases, leaving 15 bases between the germline ends. This CDR3 region has 14 residues. This CDR3 is CASSDASGFETQYF. The CDR3 DNA reads TGTGCCAGCAGTGACGCGAGCGGCTTCGAGACCCAGTACTTC.